These 28 T cell receptor beta chains share one sample of origin, sequenced in a study of shared clonotypes between healthy human individuals. Assay: immunoSEQ multiplex PCR; the TCRdb copy retains only in-frame clones and omits some. The data hold hundreds of thousands of clones, with around two thirds observed a single time. Material: memory CD4+ T cells sorted from blood. Specified subset: CD45RA-negative fraction. The receptors originated from a woman aged 25 to 39 in good health.

The gene calls are TRBV5-1 and TRBJ2-3; TRBD2 is a possible D gene (5 bases). The CDR3 is 14 residues long. Trimming stripped 6 bases from V and 1 base from J, with 12 bases between. Germline loops: CDR1 SGHRS, CDR2 YFSETQ. The CDR3 bases are TGCGCCAGCATCGACCGGGGAGGCACAGATACGCAGTATTTT. It encodes CASIDRGGTDTQYF.

The CDR3 reads CASSASATYEQYF. CDR3 in DNA: TGTGCCAGCAGCGCTAGCGCCACCTACGAGCAGTACTTC. The chain is built from TRBV2 and TRBJ2-7; perhaps TRBD2 as D (6 bases). V was clipped by 6 bases and J by 2 bases, with 11 bases between them. Germline assignment: CDR1 SNHLY and CDR2 FYNNEI. This CDR3 has 13 residues.

In DNA, the CDR3 is TGTGCCAGCAGCTTAGGGACAGGGATAAACTATGGCTACACCTTC. This codes for CASSLGTGINYGYTF. This sequence joins TRBV11-2 and TRBJ1-2, with 8 bases lining up with TRBD1. V trimming: 1 base; J trimming: 2 bases; junction bases outside the gene matches: 3. This CDR3 has 15 amino acids. Germline CDR1 reads SGHAT; CDR2 reads FQNNGV.

This clone was recorded many times. This rearrangement joins TRBV6-1 to TRBJ1-4; 7 bases align to TRBD1. This CDR3 is 14 amino acids long. Trimming took 11 bases from V and 5 from J; bases not matched to a gene: 11. The germline V gene encodes CDR1 MNHNS and CDR2 SASEGT. CDR3 region: CAHGLGQSNEKLFF. As DNA, the CDR3 is TGTGCCCACGGGCTGGGACAGTCGAATGAAAAACTGTTTTTT.

V is TRBV5-4 and J is TRBJ2-1; 7 bases agree with TRBD1. Per the germline V gene, CDR1 is SGHNT and CDR2 is YYREEE (reference sequence). The V and J ends lost 6 bases and 5 bases, in that order; junction bases with no gene match: 8. The length of the CDR3 is 14 residues. CDR3 nucleotides: TGTGCCAGCACCAGGGACAGCTTTAACAATGAGCAGTTCTTC. The encoded protein is CASTRDSFNNEQFF. Complete variable domain (other parts from reference TRBV5-4 and TRBJ2-1): ETGVTQSPTHLIKTRGQQVTLRCSSQSGHNTVSWYQQALGQGPQFIFQYYREEENGRGNFPPRFSGLQFPNYSSELNVNALELDDSALYLCASTRDSFNNEQFFGPGTRLTVL.

The V and J genes are TRBV5-1 and TRBJ2-4; D not certain. V was cut by 1 base and J by 0 bases, with 5 bases left in between. The germline V gene encodes CDR1 SGHRS and CDR2 YFSETQ. The CDR3 loop spans 14 amino acids. CDR3 sequence reads: CASSLNLAKNIQYF. CDR3 nucleotide sequence: TGCGCCAGCAGCTTGAACCTAGCCAAAAACATTCAGTACTTC.

The V gene is TRBV5-5, the J gene TRBJ2-7, with 9 nucleotides matching TRBD2. Per germline, CDR1 SGHKS and CDR2 YYEKEE (reference sequence). The CDR3 spans 15 residues. Trimming at V came to 4 bases and at J to 5 bases, leaving 10 bases not matched to a gene. The CDR3 DNA sequence: TGTGCCAGCAGCCGGGCCGCAGCGGGAGGCCACGAGCAGTACTTC. Amino acid sequence: CASSRAAAGGHEQYF.

There are many counts of this clone. V and J are TRBV10-3 and TRBJ2-7; D call uncertain. The V and J ends lost 3 bases and 5 bases respectively, with 5 bases between them. The CDR3 loop spans 11 amino acids. CDR1 and CDR2 (germline): ENHRY, SYGVKD. Here the CDR3 reads CAISDLDEQYF. CDR3 coding DNA: TGTGCCATCAGTGACTTGGACGAGCAGTACTTC.

This clone was seen just once. The same CDR3 is also encoded by other DNA sequences in this sample. This chain connects TRBV27 to TRBJ2-7, with TRBD2 matching 11 bases. Germline CDR1 MNHEY, CDR2 SMNVEV (reference sequence). Trimming at V came to 4 bases and at J to 6 bases, leaving 8 bases not matched to a gene. This CDR3 has 15 amino acids. The CDR3 DNA follows: TGTGCCAGCAGTTCACATGGACTAGCGGGCTTCGAGCAGTACTTC. This gives the protein CASSSHGLAGFEQYF.

J is TRBJ2-7 and V is TRBV27; TRBD1 agrees at 7 bases. Germline assignment: CDR1 MNHEY and CDR2 SMNVEV (reference sequence). CDR3 length: 17 amino acids. V lost 7 bases and J lost 2; bases outside the gene matches: 17. The CDR3 DNA is TGTGCCAGCACTAGGGGCCCTGGGACAGATAACACCTACGAGCAGTACTTC. Protein sequence: CASTRGPGTDNTYEQYF.

V usage is TRBV28 and J usage is TRBJ2-7, with 14 bases lining up with TRBD2. This CDR3 region has 18 residues. CDR1 is MDHEN, CDR2 SYDVKM, per germline. Trimming at V came to 2 bases and at J to 3 bases, leaving 9 bases not matched to a gene. The CDR3 nucleotides are TGTGCCAGCAGTTTAAGACTAGCGGGAGGGCAAATTGGCTACGAGCAGTACTTC. Its protein product is CASSLRLAGGQIGYEQYF. The whole variable domain, filled in from reference TRBV28 and TRBJ2-7, reads DVKVTQSSRYLVKRTGEKVFLECVQDMDHENMFWYRQDPGLGLRLIYFSYDVKMKEKGDIPEGYSVSREKKERFSLILESASTNQTSMYLCASSLRLAGGQIGYEQYFGPGTRLTVT.

This clone has just a few counts. The chain recombines TRBV28 with TRBJ2-3; D gene unclear. With 5 bases removed from V and 11 bases from J, the gap between germline ends came to 14 bases. The germline V gene encodes CDR1 MDHEN and CDR2 SYDVKM. The CDR3 is 12 amino acids. CDR3 coding DNA: TGTGCCAGCAGTCTCGGCTATATTGGGCAGTATTTT. This sequence encodes CASSLGYIGQYF.

This sequence joins TRBV28 and TRBJ1-5; D is undetermined. The CDR3 has 16 residues. The germline gives CDR1 MDHEN, CDR2 SYDVKM. The ends were cut back, 1 base at V and 1 base at J, with 11 bases in the middle. CDR3 nucleotides: TGTGCCAGCAGTTTATTAGCGAGGATGAGCAATCAGCCCCAGCATTTT. This translates into CASSLLARMSNQPQHF.

As DNA, the CDR3 is TGTGCCAGCAGCTTAGCCGGAGTCCCTCTCTATGGCTACACCTTC. Protein product: CASSLAGVPLYGYTF. The gene calls are TRBV7-6 and TRBJ1-2; no clear D. This CDR3 has 15 residues. Trimming removed 0 bases at V and 4 bases at J, with 12 bases between. CDR1 is SGHVS and CDR2 is FNYEAQ in the germline V gene.

The chain has TRBV29-1 and TRBJ2-5; perhaps TRBD1 as D (6 bases). The V end lost 6 bases, the J end lost 3 bases, and 11 bases lay between the germline ends. In germline, CDR1 is SQVTM, CDR2 ANQGSEA. The CDR3 loop spans 12 amino acids. The CDR3 here is CSVGTPEETQYF. For the CDR3, the DNA is TGCAGCGTGGGGACACCGGAAGAGACCCAGTACTTC.

This chain links TRBV7-2 with TRBJ2-3; 7 bases align to TRBD2. This CDR3 spans 15 amino acids. V shed 6 bases, J shed 1 base, and the junction held 7 bases outside the gene matches. Germline V gives CDR1 SGHTA, CDR2 FQGNSA. CDR3 amino acids: CASSYSGTRTDTQYF. CDR3 coding DNA: TGTGCCAGCAGTTACAGCGGGACCCGCACAGATACGCAGTATTTT. Drawing the rest from reference TRBV7-2 and TRBJ2-3, the complete variable domain is GAGVSQSPSNKVTEKGKDVELRCDPISGHTALYWYRQSLGQGLEFLIYFQGNSAPDKSGLPSDRFSAERTGGSVSTLTIQRTQQEDSAVYLCASSYSGTRTDTQYFGPGTRLTVL.

The sample holds one count of this clone. This rearrangement joins TRBV10-3 to TRBJ2-3; 10 bases are a match to TRBD1. This CDR3 is built from 15 residues. Losses at the gene ends were 3 bases for V and 6 bases for J; bases not matched to a gene: 6. Germline V gene lookup returns CDR1 ENHRY and CDR2 SYGVKD. The CDR3 sequence: CAISERDRGPDTQYF. The DNA for the CDR3 is TGTGCCATCAGTGAAAGGGACAGGGGTCCCGATACGCAGTATTTT.

This chain joins TRBV10-3 and TRBJ2-3; no clear D. This CDR3 has 11 residues. The V and J ends lost 5 bases and 4 bases respectively, with 4 bases between them. CDR1 and CDR2 (germline): ENHRY, SYGVKD. The CDR3: CAISLADTQYF. The CDR3 nucleotides read TGTGCCATCAGTTTAGCAGATACGCAGTATTTT.

The J gene is TRBJ2-1, the V gene TRBV6-5, with 12 bases fitting TRBD2. The CDR3 covers 15 residues. J was trimmed by 4 bases and V by 5 bases; bases with no gene match: 3. CDR1 is MNHEY, CDR2 SVGAGI, per germline. CDR3 sequence reads: CASSTGLAGYNEQFF. The CDR3 bases are TGTGCCAGCAGTACAGGACTAGCGGGGTACAATGAGCAGTTCTTC.

The table lists this clone with a few counts. This chain uses TRBV5-1 with TRBJ2-7; 7 bases match TRBD1. J gave up 5 bases and V 0 bases, and 5 bases lay outside the gene matches. Germline V gene data show CDR1 as SGHRS and CDR2 as YFSETQ. The CDR3 extends over 14 amino acids. CDR3 loop: CASSLEGALNEQYF. CDR3 coding DNA: TGCGCCAGCAGCTTGGAGGGGGCGCTGAACGAGCAGTACTTC.

This clone was found a few times. The CDR3 end shows no conserved phenylalanine or tryptophan, and so a read error is likely. Because the CDR3's place on the DNA is in doubt, the DNA is left out and the CDR3 is given as listed by TCRdb. The chain recombines TRBV18 with TRBJ1-1. The germline V gene encodes CDR1 KGHSH and CDR2 LQKENI. The CDR3 sequence runs 13 residues, both termini included. CDR3 protein: CASSPDSMKGLLL.

V and J are TRBV21-1 and TRBJ1-1. TRBV21-1 is termed a pseudogene. The CDR3 is made up of 18 amino acids. CDR3 sequence: CASSKDGGGGNMNTEAFF. CDR3 DNA: TGTGCCAGCAGCAAAGATGGAGGCGGAGGAAACATGAACACTGAAGCTTTCTTT.

Concerning this clone itself: In the same sample, other DNA sequences code for this CDR3. The genes are TRBV5-6 and TRBJ2-7; TRBD1 is a possible D gene (5 bases). Germline CDR1 and CDR2: SGHDT and YYEEEE. This CDR3 has 14 residues. Trimming took 1 base from V and 2 from J, leaving 10 bases between them. In DNA form, the CDR3 reads TGTGCCAGCAGCTTGTTGGACACCACCTACGAGCAGTACTTC. Amino acids: CASSLLDTTYEQYF.

V usage is TRBV27 and J usage is TRBJ2-1, with D possibly TRBD1 on 6 matching bases. Trimming pared 8 bases from V and 2 bases from J, leaving 13 bases between. CDR3 length: 14 amino acids. CDR1 and CDR2 (germline): MNHEY, SMNVEV (reference sequence). The CDR3 sequence: CASRGNRAYNEQFF. The CDR3 DNA reads TGTGCCAGCCGGGGTAACAGGGCCTACAATGAGCAGTTCTTC.

The V call is TRBV5-1, the J call TRBJ2-5; the match to TRBD2 covers 7 bases. J was trimmed by 5 bases and V by 0 bases; bases with no gene match: 10. Germline assignment: CDR1 SGHRS and CDR2 YFSETQ. The CDR3 covers 16 residues. CDR3 amino acids: CASSLGASGIVETQYF. The CDR3 DNA sequence: TGCGCCAGCAGCTTGGGGGCCAGCGGGATTGTCGAGACCCAGTACTTC.

The chain combines TRBV2 with TRBJ2-1; 9 bases are shared with TRBD1. Germline V gene data show CDR1 as SNHLY and CDR2 as FYNNEI. CDR3 length equals 14 residues. J gave up 5 bases and V 4 bases, and 3 bases lay outside the gene matches. CDR3 nucleotide sequence: TGTGCCAGCAGTGGACAGGGGGGAAACAATGAGCAGTTCTTC. This encodes CASSGQGGNNEQFF.

In this sample, this clone turned up a few times. V is TRBV5-1 and J is TRBJ2-7; TRBD2 aligns across 14 bases. V lost 0 bases to trimming and J lost 0 bases; unmatched junction nucleotides: 14. Germline CDR1 reads SGHRS; CDR2 reads YFSETQ. The CDR3 spans 21 residues. The CDR3 coding sequence is TGCGCCAGCAGCTTGGTGGGTCGTTTGAGACTAGCGGGAGGGGACTCCTACGAGCAGTACTTC. This sequence encodes CASSLVGRLRLAGGDSYEQYF.

V is TRBV25-1 and J is TRBJ2-5, with 10 bases fitting TRBD1. The germline CDR1 and CDR2 sequences are MGHDK and SYGVNS. The ends lost 7 bases at V and 4 bases at J; junction bases unmatched: 12. The CDR3 runs to 16 residues. The CDR3 DNA follows: TGTGCCAGCACTTCCGCCGGGACAGGGGTTTCAGAGACCCAGTACTTC. Its protein product is CASTSAGTGVSETQYF.